The 10 T cell receptor beta chains reported below all come from one sample, sequenced in a study of T cell changes during pregnancy in multiple sclerosis. Generated by immunoSEQ multiplex PCR, the TCRdb table keeps only in-frame clones and is missing some. The sample has tens of thousands of clones; about 93% are singletons. Source: peripheral blood, taken in the third trimester of pregnancy. These receptors were obtained from a female donor in good health, enrolled as a control in a pregnancy study.

V and J are TRBV4-1 and TRBJ2-5; 8 positions agree with TRBD2. The J call could be wrong; TRBJ2-7 is a better fit for the DNA end. CDR3 size: 13 residues. In germline, CDR1 is MGHRA, CDR2 YSYEKL. The CDR3 sequence: CASSQGLDYEQYF. CDR3 DNA: TGCGCCAGCAGCCAGGGACTAGACTACGAGCAGTACTTC.

The V call is TRBV2, the J call TRBJ1-6; no clear D. CDR1 SNHLY and CDR2 FYNNEI come from the germline V gene. The CDR3 contains 16 residues. V dropped 1 base and J dropped 0 bases, with 7 bases sitting between them. The CDR3 reads CASSEGVFSYNSPLHF. CDR3 coding DNA: TGTGCCAGCAGTGAAGGCGTTTTCTCCTATAATTCACCCCTCCACTTT. Full variable domain (rest looked up from reference TRBV2 and TRBJ1-6): EPEVTQTPSHQVTQMGQEVILRCVPISNHLYFYWYRQILGQKVEFLVSFYNNEISEKSEIFDDQFSVERPDGSNFTLKIRSTKLEDSAMYFCASSEGVFSYNSPLHFGNGTRLTVT.

The chain combines TRBV9 with TRBJ2-1; maybe TRBD2 (5 bases). The germline CDR1 and CDR2 sequences are SGDLS and YYNGEE. The CDR3 has 14 amino acids. Trimming took off 3 bases at V and 4 bases at J, with 11 bases between the two ends. This CDR3 is CASSADSEYNEQFF. CDR3 DNA sequence: TGTGCCAGCAGCGCCGATAGCGAGTACAATGAGCAGTTCTTC.

This rearrangement joins TRBV7-9 to TRBJ1-2; D ambiguous. Germline assignment: CDR1 SEHNR and CDR2 FQNEAQ (reference sequence). Trimming cost V 5 bases and J 8 bases, with 18 bases left between them. The CDR3 extends over 14 amino acids. CDR3 sequence (DNA): TGTGCCAGCAGCCAACCAACAGCGGCTGGCGGCTACACCTTC. Residues: CASSQPTAAGGYTF.

This sequence joins TRBV11-3 and TRBJ1-3; possible D gene TRBD1, 5 bases. The CDR3 loop spans 14 amino acids. Germline-derived CDR1 and CDR2 are SGHNT and YENEEA. V lost 5 bases and J 0 bases, leaving 8 bases between the germline ends. CDR3 sequence: CASSVQDSGNTIYF. In DNA form, the CDR3 reads TGTGCCAGCAGCGTACAGGACTCTGGAAACACCATATATTTT.

The genes are TRBV7-2 and TRBJ2-5; D gene unclear. Germline lookup yields CDR1 SGHTA and CDR2 FQGNSA. The CDR3 contains 11 residues. V lost 4 bases, J lost 4 bases, and 4 bases lay in between. The CDR3 nucleotides are TGTGCCAGCAGCTACGGAGAGACCCAGTACTTC. Its protein product is CASSYGETQYF.

The rearrangement uses TRBV7-9 and TRBJ2-1; 7 bases are a match to TRBD1. CDR1 SEHNR and CDR2 FQNEAQ come from the germline V gene (reference sequence). Trimming removed 5 bases from V and 14 bases from J; junction bases left unmatched: 6. CDR3 length: 11 amino acids. CDR3 nucleotides: TGTGCCAGCAGCAGCGACAGGGACAAGTTCTTC. It specifies CASSSDRDKFF.

CDR3 DNA: TGTGCCAGCCGACATTTGACAGGGGGCCCCGGGGAGCTGTTTTTT. This gives the protein CASRHLTGGPGELFF. This chain uses TRBV5-6 with TRBJ2-2; 10 bases align to TRBD1. Per the germline V gene, CDR1 is SGHDT and CDR2 is YYEEEE. CDR3 size: 15 residues. V gave up 7 bases and J gave up 6 bases; unmatched junction bases: 9.

The rearrangement links TRBV6-5 to TRBJ1-2; D is possibly TRBD1 (5 bases). The CDR3 extends over 14 amino acids. The germline V and J ends were trimmed by 2 bases and 1 base, with 8 bases remaining between them. Germline V gene lookup returns CDR1 MNHEY and CDR2 SVGAGI. In DNA, the CDR3 is TGTGCCAGCAGTTACAAGGGGATTAACTATGGCTACACCTTC. Translating gives CASSYKGINYGYTF.

The chain employs TRBV4-2 and TRBJ2-2; 7 bases map to TRBD2. The CDR3 covers 14 residues. The trim removed 9 bases at V and 1 base at J, leaving 5 bases unmatched. Germline-derived CDR1 and CDR2 are LGHNA and YNFKEQ. CDR3 nucleotide sequence: TGTGCCAGTCGGGGGGACCTGAACACCGGGGAGCTGTTTTTT. Its translation: CASRGDLNTGELFF.